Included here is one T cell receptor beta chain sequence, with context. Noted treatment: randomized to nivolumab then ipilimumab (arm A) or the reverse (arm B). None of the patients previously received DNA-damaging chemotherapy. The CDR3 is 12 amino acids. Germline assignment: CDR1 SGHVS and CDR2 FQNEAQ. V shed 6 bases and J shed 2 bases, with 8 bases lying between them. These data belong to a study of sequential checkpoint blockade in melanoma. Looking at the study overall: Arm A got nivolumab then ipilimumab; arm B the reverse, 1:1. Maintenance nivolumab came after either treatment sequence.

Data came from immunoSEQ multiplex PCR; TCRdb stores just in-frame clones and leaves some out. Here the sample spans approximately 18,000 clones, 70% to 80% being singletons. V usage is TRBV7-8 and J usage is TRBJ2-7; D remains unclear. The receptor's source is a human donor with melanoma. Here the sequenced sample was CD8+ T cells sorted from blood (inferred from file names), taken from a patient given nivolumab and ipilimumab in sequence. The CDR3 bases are TGTGCCAGCAGATCCCCTCCCTACGAGCAGTACTTC. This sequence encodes CASRSPPYEQYF. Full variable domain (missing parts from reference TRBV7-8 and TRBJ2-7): GAGVSQSPRYKVAKRGQDVALRCDPISGHVSLFWYQQALGQGPEFLTYFQNEAQLDKSGLPSDRFFAERPEGSVSTLKIQRTQQEDSAVYLCASRSPPYEQYFGPGTRLTVT.